The entry below describes one TCR beta chain. The sample originates from a study of T cell changes during pregnancy in multiple sclerosis. Some clones are missing from TCRdb's copy, which holds only in-frame ones; the method was immunoSEQ multiplex PCR. The data show around 110,000 clones, around 92% seen once. CDR3 length: 15 amino acids. V shed 9 bases and J shed 7 bases, with 25 bases lying between them. Germline V gene data show CDR1 as SGHRS and CDR2 as YFSETQ. This sequence originates from a female donor with multiple sclerosis, enrolled in a pregnancy study. The genes are TRBV5-1 and TRBJ1-2; perhaps TRBD1 as D (6 bases). Sequenced here: peripheral blood, sampled after pregnancy. The CDR3 nucleotides read TGCGCCACCCCAGAGGAAGAGGCGGGGGGCGTTGGCTACACCTTC. It is translated as CATPEEEAGGVGYTF. Supplemented by reference TRBV5-1 and TRBJ1-2, the full variable domain reads KAGVTQTPRYLIKTRGQQVTLSCSPISGHRSVSWYQQTPGQGLQFLFEYFSETQRNKGNFPGRFSGRQFSNSRSEMNVSTLELGDSALYLCATPEEEAGGVGYTFGSGTRLTVV.